A selection of T cell receptor beta chains follows, all from one sample in a study of tumor T cells in aggressive B-cell lymphoma. Profiling relied on immunoSEQ multiplex PCR, and the TCRdb table lists in-frame clones only, not all of them. The table has about 3,200 clones, almost 95% seen once; the top ten hold 6.5% to 8.5%. The sequenced sample was tumor tissue. Receptor source: an adult with diffuse large B cell lymphoma. Each CDR3 is given with its conserved first and last residue. The D gene is left open where the match is weak. Size is stated for part of the rows, as once, few or many counts, or as a class when the clone is expanded.

J: TRBJ2-7; size: NA; length: 14; V: TRBV2; D: TRBD1; DNA: TGTGCCAGCAGTCGGACAGGGGGCTCCTACGAGCAGTACTTC; CDR3: CASSRTGGSYEQYF
J: TRBJ2-7; size: NA; length: 14; V: TRBV7-2; D: NA; DNA: TGTGCCAGCAGCTTTGACAGGCTCTCCTACGAGCAGTACTTC; CDR3: CASSFDRLSYEQYF
J: TRBJ1-4; size: NA; length: 13; V: TRBV29-1; D: NA; DNA: TGCAGCGTTGCCGTAGCGGCTAATGAAAAACTGTTTTTT; CDR3: CSVAVAANEKLFF
J: TRBJ2-1; size: NA; length: 13; V: TRBV7-3; D: TRBD2; DNA: TGTGCCAGCAGCTTGATTAGCGGGGAAAGGCAGTTCTTC; CDR3: CASSLISGERQFF
J: TRBJ2-5; size: NA; length: 15; V: TRBV5-1; D: TRBD2; DNA: TGCGCCAGCAGCTTGGGGCTAGCGGGAATCGAGACCCAGTACTTC; CDR3: CASSLGLAGIETQYF
J: TRBJ2-3; size: once; length: 15; V: TRBV28; D: NA; DNA: TGTGCCAGCAGTCCCCGCGGAGGGGGCACAGATACGCAGTATTTT; CDR3: CASSPRGGGTDTQYF
J: TRBJ2-2; size: NA; length: 15; V: TRBV28; D: NA; DNA: TGTGCCAGCAGTAACCCTATTAGCAGCACCGGGGAGCTGTTTTTT; CDR3: CASSNPISSTGELFF
J: TRBJ1-4; size: NA; length: 13; V: TRBV4-2; D: NA; DNA: TGTGCCAGCAGCCAAGACAGGGAAGGTGAACTGTTTTTT; CDR3: CASSQDREGELFF
J: TRBJ2-1; size: once; length: 16; V: TRBV4-1; D: TRBD2; DNA: TGCGCCAGCAGCCAACAGACTAGCGGAAGTCACTATGAGCAGTTCTTC; CDR3: CASSQQTSGSHYEQFF
J: TRBJ2-3; size: NA; length: 16; V: TRBV9; D: TRBD2; DNA: TGTGCCAGCAGGGACCTAGCGGGAGTCGACACAGATACGCAGTATTTT; CDR3: CASRDLAGVDTDTQYF
J: TRBJ1-6; size: once; length: 13; V: TRBV6-1; D: NA; DNA: TGTGCCAGCCGCCAGTTTGATAATTCACCCCTCCACTTT; CDR3: CASRQFDNSPLHF
J: TRBJ2-5; size: NA; length: 15; V: TRBV9; D: TRBD2; DNA: TGTGCCAGCAGCGTGCAGCGGGGGGAGGGAGAGACCCAGTACTTC; CDR3: CASSVQRGEGETQYF
J: TRBJ2-7; size: NA; length: 17; V: TRBV4-2; D: TRBD2; DNA: TGTGCCAGCAGCGGGGGGACTAGCGGTTCTAGCTCCTACGAGCAGTACTTC; CDR3: CASSGGTSGSSSYEQYF
J: TRBJ2-2; size: NA; length: 16; V: TRBV6-5; D: NA; DNA: TGTGCCAGCAGTTACGCTACGTTTCGGAACACCGGGGAGCTGTTTTTT; CDR3: CASSYATFRNTGELFF
J: TRBJ2-3; size: NA; length: 11; V: TRBV7-2; D: NA; DNA: TGTGTCAGCAGCCACAGGGATACGCAGTATTTT; CDR3: CVSSHRDTQYF
J: TRBJ2-4; size: NA; length: 15; V: TRBV27; D: NA; DNA: TGTGCCAGCATGGACCGTTGGCAGGGCAAAAACATTCAGTACTTC; CDR3: CASMDRWQGKNIQYF
J: TRBJ1-1; size: NA; length: 16; V: TRBV7-2; D: TRBD1; DNA: TGTGCCAGCAGCTTGGCCGGACAGGCTCTGAACACTGAAGCTTTCTTT; CDR3: CASSLAGQALNTEAFF
J: TRBJ2-3; size: NA; length: 13; V: TRBV30; D: NA; DNA: TGTGCCTGGAGTTGGGCCCACGGTAATACGCAGTATTTT; CDR3: CAWSWAHGNTQYF
J: TRBJ1-1; size: NA; length: 14; V: TRBV18; D: TRBD1; DNA: TGTGCCAGCTCATTACGGACAGGGAACACTGAAGCTTTCTTT; CDR3: CASSLRTGNTEAFF
J: TRBJ1-5; size: NA; length: 15; V: TRBV19; D: TRBD1; DNA: TGTGCCAGTAGTGGCGGACAGGGATTCGATCAGCCCCAGCATTTT; CDR3: CASSGGQGFDQPQHF
J: TRBJ1-2; size: NA; length: 13; V: TRBV28; D: NA; DNA: TGTGCCAGCAGTTTGGGCAGTAACTATGGCTACACCTTC; CDR3: CASSLGSNYGYTF
J: TRBJ2-2; size: NA; length: 13; V: TRBV5-6; D: NA; DNA: TGTGCCAGCAGCCGACTAGTTGCCGGGGAGCTGTTTTTT; CDR3: CASSRLVAGELFF
J: TRBJ2-3; size: NA; length: 15; V: TRBV27; D: NA; DNA: TGTGCCAGCAGTTTTAGGGGGGGCTACACAGATACGCAGTATTTT; CDR3: CASSFRGGYTDTQYF
J: TRBJ2-7; size: NA; length: 16; V: TRBV5-6; D: TRBD1; DNA: TGTGCCAGCAGCCTGGACAGGCTACGAAATCCCTACGAGCAGTACTTC; CDR3: CASSLDRLRNPYEQYF
J: TRBJ1-4; size: NA; length: 15; V: TRBV4-2; D: NA; DNA: TGTGCCAGCAGCCAAGGCCCCCGGAGTAATGAAAAACTGTTTTTT; CDR3: CASSQGPRSNEKLFF
J: TRBJ2-7; size: NA; length: 13; V: TRBV7-2; D: TRBD2; DNA: TGTGCCAGCAGCCGCGGGAGGGGGGACGAGCAGTACTTC; CDR3: CASSRGRGDEQYF
J: TRBJ2-5; size: NA; length: 16; V: TRBV29-1; D: TRBD2; DNA: TGCAGCGTTGAGGCGACTAGCGGGAGACCGCTGGAGACCCAGTACTTC; CDR3: CSVEATSGRPLETQYF
J: TRBJ2-1; size: NA; length: 13; V: TRBV19; D: TRBD2; DNA: TGTGCCAGTAGCGGGACTAGCGCCGCCCAGCAGTTCTTC; CDR3: CASSGTSAAQQFF
J: TRBJ2-7; size: NA; length: 15; V: TRBV28; D: NA; DNA: TGTGCCAGCACCCCGGGACTTGGGGCTACCTACGAGCAGTACTTC; CDR3: CASTPGLGATYEQYF
J: TRBJ1-6; size: NA; length: 14; V: TRBV2; D: NA; DNA: TGTGCCGGCACGAGACAGGCCTATAATTCACCCCTCCACTTT; CDR3: CAGTRQAYNSPLHF
J: TRBJ1-6; size: NA; length: 16; V: TRBV7-9; D: NA; DNA: TGTGCCAGCAGCTTAGGATCGGAGAGGGCTGGTTCACCCCTCCACTTT; CDR3: CASSLGSERAGSPLHF
J: TRBJ2-2; size: NA; length: 16; V: TRBV7-2; D: TRBD2; DNA: TGTGCCAGCAGCTTAAGGCGGGAGGGGAGCACCGGGGAGCTGTTTTTT; CDR3: CASSLRREGSTGELFF
J: TRBJ2-1; size: NA; length: 13; V: TRBV30; D: NA; DNA: TGTGCCTGGAGTGTCTTTTCCTACAATGAGCAGTTCTTC; CDR3: CAWSVFSYNEQFF
J: TRBJ1-6; size: NA; length: 19; V: TRBV5-4; D: NA; DNA: TGTGCCAGCAGGATCTCGGCAGGCCTGGTCAGCTCCTATAATTCACCCCTCCACTTT; CDR3: CASRISAGLVSSYNSPLHF
J: TRBJ2-3; size: NA; length: 16; V: TRBV18; D: TRBD2; DNA: TGTGCCAGCTCACCACCGGGCGGGAGTGCCGCAGATACGCAGTATTTT; CDR3: CASSPPGGSAADTQYF
J: TRBJ2-5; size: NA; length: 15; V: TRBV4-1; D: NA; DNA: TGCGCCAGCAGCCAAGATTGGTACAGCCAAGAGACCCAGTACTTC; CDR3: CASSQDWYSQETQYF
J: TRBJ2-2; size: NA; length: 13; V: TRBV11-2; D: NA; DNA: TGTGCCAGCAGTATCAGAGGGACCGGGGAGCTGTTTTTT; CDR3: CASSIRGTGELFF
J: TRBJ1-5; size: NA; length: 13; V: TRBV28; D: TRBD1; DNA: TGTGCCAGCGGGACAGGGTTGGATCAGCCCCAGCATTTT; CDR3: CASGTGLDQPQHF
J: TRBJ1-2; size: once; length: 14; V: TRBV19; D: TRBD1; DNA: TGTGCCAGTAGTCTACAGGGGGCGAGGGGTGGCTACACCTTC; CDR3: CASSLQGARGGYTF
J: TRBJ2-1; size: few; length: 12; V: TRBV9; D: NA; DNA: TGTGCCAGCAGCGTAGGAGACAATGAGCAGTTCTTC; CDR3: CASSVGDNEQFF
J: TRBJ1-1; size: once; length: 16; V: TRBV14; D: TRBD1; DNA: TGTGCCAGCAGCCAAGATAAGGGGACAGTGAACACTGAAGCTTTCTTT; CDR3: CASSQDKGTVNTEAFF
J: TRBJ2-5; size: NA; length: 14; V: TRBV2; D: TRBD1; DNA: TGTGCCAGCAGTCGACCGGGACAGGGCGAGACCCAGTACTTC; CDR3: CASSRPGQGETQYF
J: TRBJ2-3; size: NA; length: 17; V: TRBV10-3; D: TRBD1; DNA: TGTGCCATCAGTGAGCCTATGACAGGGGAAAGCACAGATACGCAGTATTTT; CDR3: CAISEPMTGESTDTQYF
J: TRBJ2-5; size: NA; length: 12; V: TRBV15; D: TRBD2; DNA: TGTGCCACCAAAACTGAGCGGGGGACCCAGTACTTC; CDR3: CATKTERGTQYF
J: TRBJ1-1; size: NA; length: 16; V: TRBV12-5; D: NA; DNA: TGTGCTAGTGGTTTCATCGCACAGGGACCGAACACTGAAGCTTTCTTT; CDR3: CASGFIAQGPNTEAFF
J: TRBJ1-1; size: NA; length: 13; V: TRBV18; D: NA; DNA: TGTGCCAGCTCCCCAGCGTCTAACACTGAAGCTTTCTTT; CDR3: CASSPASNTEAFF
J: TRBJ1-4; size: NA; length: 15; V: TRBV7-9; D: NA; DNA: TGTGCCAGCAGCTTTAGTCTTGCAACTAATGAAAAACTGTTTTTT; CDR3: CASSFSLATNEKLFF
J: TRBJ1-5; size: NA; length: 17; V: TRBV21-1; D: NA; DNA: TGTGCCAGCTTCCCTCAACCGGGACAGGGAAAGAATCAGCCCCAGCATTTT; CDR3: CASFPQPGQGKNQPQHF
J: TRBJ2-5; size: NA; length: 18; V: TRBV11-2; D: TRBD2; DNA: TGTGCCAGCAGCTTATTCGGATTAGCGGGAGTTGTTTTAGAGACCCAGTACTTC; CDR3: CASSLFGLAGVVLETQYF
J: TRBJ2-3; size: NA; length: 14; V: TRBV6-6; D: TRBD1; DNA: TGTGCCAGCAGTTACCCGGGACAGGGGGATACGCAGTATTTT; CDR3: CASSYPGQGDTQYF
J: TRBJ2-7; size: few; length: 14; V: TRBV10-3; D: TRBD2; DNA: TGTGCCATCAGCAAGACTAGCGGGACCTACGAGCAGTACTTC; CDR3: CAISKTSGTYEQYF
J: TRBJ2-1; size: NA; length: 13; V: TRBV23-1; D: NA; DNA: TGCGCCAGCAGTCCAGGGATTAGGCATGAGCAGTTCTTC; CDR3: CASSPGIRHEQFF
J: TRBJ2-3; size: few; length: 15; V: TRBV7-3; D: TRBD2; DNA: TGTGCCAGCAGCTTAATGGCGGGAGTAACAGATACGCAGTATTTT; CDR3: CASSLMAGVTDTQYF
J: TRBJ1-1; size: NA; length: 12; V: TRBV19; D: NA; DNA: TGTGCCAGTAGTTTTTCCGGGACTGAAGCTTTCTTT; CDR3: CASSFSGTEAFF
J: TRBJ1-2; size: few; length: 12; V: TRBV5-1; D: NA; DNA: TGCGCCAGCAGCCGGCAGGGGTCTGGCTACACCTTC; CDR3: CASSRQGSGYTF